This TCR beta chain was recorded in a study of T-cell reconstitution after alpha-beta-depleted transplantation in children. Overall study results and limits: Reports say that about two months after transplant, the alpha-beta T cells came out of several hundred graft clones that had expanded.

Germline V gene lookup returns CDR1 SEHNR and CDR2 FQNEAQ (reference sequence). The CDR3 loop spans 17 amino acids. V lost 4 bases, J lost 4 bases, and 12 bases stayed unmatched. TCRbeta library preparation incorporated unique molecular identifiers. Via MiXCR, TCRdb re-called the PCR reads, giving one row per CDR3 protein. The data hold 400,000 to 550,000 distinct CDR3 sequences, with roughly a tenth observed a single time. As concerns this clonotype: The antigen remains undetermined.

This rearrangement joins TRBV7-9 to TRBJ2-1, with TRBD2 matching over 8 bases. The source material was PBMCs, sampled before TCRalphabeta/CD19-depleted stem cell transplant. The sequence derives from a child younger than 10 with inherited bone marrow failure, due to receive a stem cell transplant. CDR3: CASSSAFELAAYNEQFF. The CDR3 DNA is TGTGCCAGCAGCTCCGCCTTCGAACTAGCGGCTTACAATGAGCAGTTCTTC.